The 31 T cell receptor delta chains given below trace back to one sample, sequenced in a study of delta chains in infants with herpesvirus infections. Reverse transcription of PBMC RNA used primers specific for the gamma and delta chains. TCRdb re-called the RT-PCR reads with CATT. This sample has under 2,000 delta-chain clones; under 30% occur once, and the top ten carry 11%. This sample comprised peripheral blood, obtained at time point 3 of longitudinal follow-up. These TCRs come from a human donor who was a Ugandan infant, either HIV-exposed or HIV-unexposed (not recorded which).

This clone is judged large. The CDR3 DNA reads as TGTGCTCTTGGGGAACTCTTATACTGGGGGCCCACCGATAAACTCATCTTT. Its protein is CALGELLYWGPTDKLIF. The chain recombines TRDV1 with TRDJ1; 8 positions match TRDD3. After removal of 0 bases from V and 1 base from J, the junction contained 7 bases not matched to a gene. Germline assignment: CDR1 TSWWSYY and CDR2 QGS. The CDR3 spans 17 residues.

This clone was observed a handful of times. The rearrangement links TRDV1 to TRDJ1, with 10 bases lining up with TRDD3. The germline V gene encodes CDR1 TSWWSYY and CDR2 QGS. This CDR3 has 23 residues. V lost 1 base and J lost 0; bases outside the gene matches: 23. The CDR3 reads CALGEHSSGLWGICTVDTDKLIF. For the CDR3, the DNA is TGTGCTCTTGGGGAACACTCCTCGGGCCTCTGGGGGATATGTACCGTCGACACCGATAAACTCATCTTT.

V and J are TRDV2 and TRDJ3, with 7 bases fitting TRDD3. The CDR3 has 22 residues. With V trimmed by 3 bases and J by 0 bases, 19 bases remained unmatched. Germline-derived CDR1 and CDR2 are GEAIGNYY and EKD. CDR3 in DNA: TGTGCCTGTGACCCGCCCGTGACATCGGGATACACGCGCTCCTGGGACACCCGACAGATGTTTTTC. Protein sequence: CACDPPVTSGYTRSWDTRQMFF.

The V and J genes are TRDV2 and TRDJ3, with TRDD3 as a possible D gene (5 bases). The germline V gene has CDR1 GEAIGNYY and CDR2 EKD. This CDR3 is built from 18 residues. V was shortened by 1 base and J by 0 bases, with 12 bases between the two germline ends. Written as DNA, the CDR3 is TGTGCCTGTGACACTACAGCGGGATCCTCCTGGGACACCCGACAGATGTTTTTC. It yields the protein CACDTTAGSSWDTRQMFF.

This clone was seen only a few times. The gene calls are TRDV1 and TRDJ1; TRDD3 matches 7 bases. The V gene end was trimmed by 4 bases and the J gene end by 4 bases; junction bases not matched to a gene: 30. The CDR3 has 22 residues. CDR1 TSWWSYY and CDR2 QGS come from the germline V gene. The CDR3 sequence is CALGGSPTQTYGGGCKGDKLIF. CDR3 nucleotide sequence: TGTGCTCTTGGGGGCTCCCCTACCCAGACATACGGAGGGGGATGTAAAGGCGATAAACTCATCTTT.

The V call is TRDV1, the J call TRDJ3; TRDD3 matches at 12 bases. Germline assignment: CDR1 TSWWSYY and CDR2 QGS. The CDR3 contains 25 residues. V lost 0 bases to trimming and J lost 0 bases; unmatched junction nucleotides: 18. The CDR3 protein is CALGELPNTGGYLGFSSWDTRQMFF. CDR3 nucleotide sequence: TGTGCTCTTGGGGAACTGCCTAACACTGGGGGATACCTCGGGTTTAGCTCCTGGGACACCCGACAGATGTTTTTC.

This chain links TRDV2 with TRDJ1; TRDD3 matches 13 bases. CDR1 and CDR2 from the germline V gene are GEAIGNYY and EKD. V gave up 4 bases and J gave up 2 bases; unmatched junction bases: 6. This CDR3 comprises 16 residues. In DNA, the CDR3 is TGTGCCTGTGAAGGACTGGGGGATACGAGGACCGATAAACTCATCTTT. It yields the protein CACEGLGDTRTDKLIF.

This clone was detected a few times. The genes are TRDV1 and TRDJ3; TRDD3 aligns across 10 bases. Per the germline V gene, CDR1 is TSWWSYY and CDR2 is QGS. The CDR3 has 19 residues. V lost 1 base and J lost 3; bases outside the gene matches: 6. The CDR3 is CALGERVAGGYWDTRQMFF. The DNA of the CDR3 is TGTGCTCTTGGGGAACGAGTGGCTGGGGGATACTGGGACACCCGACAGATGTTTTTC.

The chain combines TRDV1 with TRDJ1; 8 bases agree with TRDD3. The CDR3 consists of 21 residues. V lost 0 bases to trimming and J lost 4 bases; unmatched junction nucleotides: 22. Germline CDR1 and CDR2: TSWWSYY and QGS. Here the CDR3 reads CALGELRPRTTGGCSGDKLIF. The CDR3 bases are TGTGCTCTTGGGGAACTTCGACCCCGCACTACTGGGGGTTGCTCGGGCGATAAACTCATCTTT.

By share of the sample, this clone is large. Sequence at one end of the junction differs from germline and may be a read error. This chain links TRAV29/DV5 with TRDJ1; D possibly corresponds to TRDD3 (5 bases). The CDR3 is made up of 21 amino acids. Germline V gene sequence: CDR1 NSMFDY, CDR2 ISSIKDK. The CDR3 DNA follows: TGTGCAGCAACCCAACGGGGGCGGGGGCCGCTGTCGGGAGAGAACACCGCTAAACTCATCTTT. Amino acid sequence: CAATQRGRGPLSGENTAKLIF.

This clone came up a few times. The chain carries TRDV2 and TRDJ3; D may be TRDD3 (5 bases). Between the trimmed V and J ends, which lost 4 bases and 0 bases, there was a span of 21 bases. The V gene's germline CDR1 is GEAIGNYY and CDR2 EKD. The CDR3 loop spans 20 amino acids. The CDR3 sequence is CACEAVRGPHSSWDTRQMFF. The CDR3 DNA sequence: TGTGCCTGTGAAGCCGTCCGGGGGCCCCATAGCTCCTGGGACACCCGACAGATGTTTTTC.

This clone was recorded a few times. This chain joins TRDV1 and TRDJ1, with 13 nucleotides matching TRDD3. From germline, CDR1 is TSWWSYY and CDR2 QGS. The ends lost 1 base at V and 2 bases at J; junction bases unmatched: 22. The CDR3 runs to 23 residues. The CDR3 DNA reads TGTGCTCTTGGGGAACCCTTTTGGACACGCCCTACACTGGGGGATACGCGGACCGATAAACTCATCTTT. It codes for CALGEPFWTRPTLGDTRTDKLIF.

The chain employs TRDV1 and TRDJ1, with 12 positions matching TRDD3. The germline V gene has CDR1 TSWWSYY and CDR2 QGS. V dropped 1 base and J dropped 0; count of bases not matched to a gene: 6. This CDR3 is 18 amino acids long. The CDR3 is CALGERYWGILYTDKLIF. CDR3 DNA: TGTGCTCTTGGGGAACGGTACTGGGGGATACTTTACACCGATAAACTCATCTTT.

The chain uses TRAV29/DV5 and TRDJ1, with no clear D. This CDR3 comprises 22 residues. The V end lost 3 bases, the J end lost 0 bases, and 36 bases lay between the germline ends. From germline, CDR1 is NSMFDY and CDR2 ISSIKDK. CDR3 nucleotide sequence: TGTGCAGCAATACCCATGCCCACTTTTTCCGGAGGGACACCTCAGTACACCGATAAACTCATCTTT. Its protein product is CAAIPMPTFSGGTPQYTDKLIF.

Only a few counts were recorded for this clone. V and J are TRDV2 and TRDJ1; perhaps TRDD3 as D (6 bases). Germline V lookup: CDR1 GEAIGNYY, CDR2 EKD. The ends were cut back, 3 bases at V and 3 bases at J, with 19 bases in the middle. The CDR3 contains 16 residues. The CDR3 reads CACDAFLGPLSDKLIF. The CDR3 DNA sequence: TGTGCCTGTGACGCTTTCCTGGGGCCCCTATCCGATAAACTCATCTTT.

As for this clone: A much larger clone lies a single base off, so this may be a read error. This rearrangement joins TRAV29/DV5 to TRDJ1; D possibly corresponds to TRDD2 (5 bases). The germline V and J ends were trimmed by 3 bases and 0 bases, with 24 bases remaining between them. The length of the CDR3 is 18 residues. The germline V gene has CDR1 NSMFDY and CDR2 ISSIKDK. Written as DNA, the CDR3 is TGTGCAGCAAAGGACCTTCGGAGGGACATGTTCCACACCGATAAACTCATCTTT. This translates into CAAKDLRRDMFHTDKLIF.

This rearrangement joins TRDV1 to TRDJ1, with D possibly matching TRDD3 (6 bases). The germline V gene has CDR1 TSWWSYY and CDR2 QGS. This CDR3 has 19 residues. The V end was cut by 4 bases, the J end by 0 bases, with 24 bases between. The CDR3 DNA follows: TGTGCTCTTGGGGCAACCAAATACGATTACTGGGTTTACACCGATAAACTCATCTTT. Its protein product is CALGATKYDYWVYTDKLIF.

This chain links TRDV2 with TRDJ1; D call uncertain. The CDR3 sequence is 14 residues long. The V end was cut by 0 bases, the J end by 2 bases, with 9 bases between. Germline CDR1 reads GEAIGNYY; CDR2 reads EKD. Here the CDR3 reads CACDTVTDTDKLIF. The CDR3 DNA is TGTGCCTGTGACACCGTCACGGATACCGATAAACTCATCTTT.

This rearrangement joins TRDV1 to TRDJ2; D might be TRDD2 (7 bases). Germline V CDR1 and CDR2: TSWWSYY, QGS. V was clipped by 1 base and J by 0 bases, with 24 bases between them. The CDR3 sequence is 21 residues long. The CDR3 region is CALGEPSPSFLGTALTAQLFF. The CDR3 DNA reads as TGTGCTCTTGGGGAACCATCGCCTTCCTTCCTGGGGACCGCTTTGACAGCACAACTCTTCTTT.

Sample share makes this clone large (0.1 to 1%). The chain combines TRDV1 with TRDJ2; TRDD3 agrees at 10 bases. J was trimmed by 4 bases and V by 2 bases; bases with no gene match: 19. Germline CDR1 and CDR2: TSWWSYY and QGS. The CDR3 spans 21 residues. The chain's CDR3 is CALGEKVGDTNRCMGTAQLFF. CDR3 bases: TGTGCTCTTGGGGAAAAGGTGGGGGATACAAATCGGTGCATGGGGACAGCACAACTCTTCTTT.

This clone is large (0.1 to 1%) by share. The identical CDR3 is also encoded by other nucleotide sequences in the sample. The CDR3 is CACDTAGYSSWDTRQMFF. CDR3 bases: TGTGCCTGTGACACCGCGGGATATAGCTCCTGGGACACCCGACAGATGTTTTTC. The chain combines TRDV2 with TRDJ3; D is perhaps TRDD3 (6 bases). V dropped 0 bases and J dropped 0 bases, with 11 bases sitting between them. Germline V gene sequence: CDR1 GEAIGNYY, CDR2 EKD. This CDR3 region has 18 residues.

V usage is TRDV1 and J usage is TRDJ1, with TRDD3 identical over 10 bases. The CDR3 runs 18 residues. From germline, CDR1 is TSWWSYY and CDR2 QGS. J gave up 0 bases and V 5 bases, and 12 bases lay outside the gene matches. The CDR3 protein is CALGKFTTGGLYTDKLIF. For the CDR3, the DNA is TGTGCTCTTGGGAAATTTACTACTGGGGGATTGTACACCGATAAACTCATCTTT.

A note on this clone: Given a much more abundant clone one base away, this may be a read error. V usage is TRDV1 and J usage is TRDJ1, with 11 bases matching TRDD3. CDR1 is TSWWSYY, CDR2 QGS, per germline. V trimming: 3 bases; J trimming: 0 bases; junction bases outside the gene matches: 21. The length of the CDR3 is 22 residues. Here the CDR3 DNA reads TGTGCTCTTGGGGATCTCCCAAACGCTAAAAGCGTCTGGGGGATACACACCGATAAACTCATCTTT. This encodes CALGDLPNAKSVWGIHTDKLIF.

The chain uses TRDV2 and TRDJ1, with TRDD3 identical over 11 bases. CDR1 is GEAIGNYY and CDR2 is EKD in the germline V gene. V shed 0 bases and J 4 bases; nucleotides not matched to a gene: 9. The CDR3 loop spans 17 amino acids. The CDR3 loop is CACDTGHWGIRDDKLIF. The CDR3 coding sequence is TGTGCCTGTGACACCGGCCACTGGGGGATAAGGGACGATAAACTCATCTTT.

This clone was seen a single time. CDR3 sequence (DNA): TGTGCCTGTGACACCTGGGGGATACAAAGCTCCTGGGACACCCGACAGATGTTTTTC. Translated: CACDTWGIQSSWDTRQMFF. V usage is TRDV2 and J usage is TRDJ3; 10 nucleotides match TRDD3. V dropped 0 bases and J dropped 0; count of bases not matched to a gene: 4. The CDR3 runs 19 residues. The germline CDR1 and CDR2 sequences are GEAIGNYY and EKD.

This clone was detected only once. This clone may be a read error of a much larger clone one base away. The chain links TRDV1 to TRDJ1, with TRDD3 identical over 7 bases. CDR3 length: 18 amino acids. CDR1 is TSWWSYY and CDR2 is QGS in the germline V gene. V gave up 2 bases and J gave up 10 bases; unmatched junction bases: 22. DNA of the CDR3: TGTGCTCTTGGGGAATCCCCCTCTTCATCCCTGGGGATAGAAACACTCATCTTT. Encoded protein: CALGESPSSSLGIETLIF.

This clone is labeled as medium-sized. The identical CDR3 is also encoded by other nucleotide sequences in the sample. The V call is TRDV2, the J call TRDJ3, with TRDD3 matching over 8 bases. Looked up from germline, CDR1 is GEAIGNYY and CDR2 is EKD. With 0 bases clipped from V and 0 bases from J, the junction kept 6 bases outside the gene matches. The CDR3 sequence is 19 residues long. CDR3 region: CACDTNWGPSSWDTRQMFF. The CDR3 DNA reads TGTGCCTGTGACACCAACTGGGGGCCGAGCTCCTGGGACACCCGACAGATGTTTTTC.

For this clone: An end of the junction differs from the germline gene, which may be a read error. The rearrangement joins TRDV1 to TRDJ1; 8 bases match TRDD2. The CDR3 extends over 21 amino acids. Germline CDR1 and CDR2: TSWWSYY and QGS. Written as DNA, the CDR3 is TGTGCTCTTGAGGAACTGACCTTCCTAAGGATCAAGGGGGAGCCCACCGATAAACTCATCTTT. It translates to CALEELTFLRIKGEPTDKLIF.

The chain links TRDV1 to TRDJ1; no definite D call. Germline assignment: CDR1 TSWWSYY and CDR2 QGS. The CDR3 is made up of 13 amino acids. The V gene lost 3 bases and the J gene lost 4 bases, with 9 bases spanning the gap. Written as DNA, the CDR3 is TGTGCTCTTGGGGATTCCGCTCGCGATAAACTCATCTTT. This gives the protein CALGDSARDKLIF.

The V and J genes are TRDV1 and TRDJ1; 7 bases are a match to TRDD3. In germline, CDR1 is TSWWSYY, CDR2 QGS. The junction had 13 bases not matched to a gene; V was cut back by 0 bases and J by 6 bases. This CDR3 has 17 amino acids. CDR3 amino acids: CALGELRGEDTFNKLIF. The CDR3 DNA is TGTGCTCTTGGGGAACTCCGTGGGGAGGATACGTTCAATAAACTCATCTTT.

Note on this clone: A single base separates this from a much larger clone, so it may be a read error. The genes are TRAV23/DV6 and TRDJ1, with 8 positions matching TRDD3. CDR1 is NTAFDY and CDR2 is IRPDVSE in the germline V gene (reference sequence). This CDR3 has 17 residues. CDR3 nucleotide sequence: TGTGCCTTTAAGGCGACGGGGGATATGGGCGACACCGATAAACTCATCTTT. Its protein product is CAFKATGDMGDTDKLIF.